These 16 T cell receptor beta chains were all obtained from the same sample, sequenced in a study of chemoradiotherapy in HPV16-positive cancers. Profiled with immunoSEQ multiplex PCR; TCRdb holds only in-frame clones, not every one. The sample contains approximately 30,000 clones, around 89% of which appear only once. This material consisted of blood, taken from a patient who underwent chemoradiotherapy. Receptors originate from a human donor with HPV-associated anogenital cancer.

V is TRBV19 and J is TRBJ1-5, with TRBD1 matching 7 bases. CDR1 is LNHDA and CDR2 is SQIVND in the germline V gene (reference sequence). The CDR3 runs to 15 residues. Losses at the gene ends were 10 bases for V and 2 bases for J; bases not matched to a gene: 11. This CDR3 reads CATSRGREGNQPQHF. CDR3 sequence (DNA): TGTGCCACTTCTAGGGGGCGCGAGGGCAATCAGCCCCAGCATTTT.

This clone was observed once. This chain's CDR3 is CASTLWGVWTDTQYF. The CDR3 region has the DNA TGTGCCAGCACTCTCTGGGGAGTATGGACAGATACGCAGTATTTT. This sequence joins TRBV25-1 and TRBJ2-3, with D possibly matching TRBD2 (5 bases). The CDR3 has 15 residues. Germline assignment: CDR1 MGHDK and CDR2 SYGVNS. V lost 7 bases and J 3 bases, leaving 17 bases between the germline ends.

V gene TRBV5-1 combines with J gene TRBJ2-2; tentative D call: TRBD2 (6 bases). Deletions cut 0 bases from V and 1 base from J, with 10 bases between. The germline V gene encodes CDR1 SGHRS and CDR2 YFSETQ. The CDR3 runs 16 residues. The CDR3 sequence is CASSLEYGGNTGELFF. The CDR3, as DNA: TGCGCCAGCAGCTTGGAATACGGGGGGAACACCGGGGAGCTGTTTTTT.

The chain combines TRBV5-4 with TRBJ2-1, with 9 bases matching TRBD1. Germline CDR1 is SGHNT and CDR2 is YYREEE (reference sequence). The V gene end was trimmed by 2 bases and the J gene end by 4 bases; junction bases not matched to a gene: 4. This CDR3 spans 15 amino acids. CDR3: CASSFRTGVYNEQFF. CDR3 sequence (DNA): TGTGCCAGCAGCTTTAGGACAGGGGTGTACAATGAGCAGTTCTTC.

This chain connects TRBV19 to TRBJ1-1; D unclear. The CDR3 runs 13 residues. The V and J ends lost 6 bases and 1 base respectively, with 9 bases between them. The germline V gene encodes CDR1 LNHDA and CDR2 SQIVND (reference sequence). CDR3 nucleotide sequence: TGTGCCAGTAGCGGGAGTGGGAACACTGAAGCTTTCTTT. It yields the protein CASSGSGNTEAFF.

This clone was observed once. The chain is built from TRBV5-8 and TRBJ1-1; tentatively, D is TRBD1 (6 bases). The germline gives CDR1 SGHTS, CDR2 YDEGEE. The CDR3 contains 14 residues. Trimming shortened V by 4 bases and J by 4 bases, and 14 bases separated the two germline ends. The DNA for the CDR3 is TGTGCCAGCAGCCCACGAGTACAGGGCACTGAAGCTTTCTTT. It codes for CASSPRVQGTEAFF.

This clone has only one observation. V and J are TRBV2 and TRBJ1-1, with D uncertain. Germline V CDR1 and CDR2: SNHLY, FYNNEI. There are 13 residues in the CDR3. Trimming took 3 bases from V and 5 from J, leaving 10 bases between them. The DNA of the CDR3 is TGTGCCAGCAGTGAGGCCCCACCTACTGAAGCTTTCTTT. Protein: CASSEAPPTEAFF.

The CDR3 DNA sequence: TGTGCCAGCAGCCAAAGTCGAGGGGGGACAGGGAGGGCGTGGGCCTACAATGAGCAGTTCTTC. Translated: CASSQSRGGTGRAWAYNEQFF. The rearrangement links TRBV14 to TRBJ2-1; 9 bases match TRBD1. CDR1 is SGHDN, CDR2 FVKESK, per germline. Losses at the gene ends were 2 bases for V and 2 bases for J; bases not matched to a gene: 19. This CDR3 has 21 amino acids.

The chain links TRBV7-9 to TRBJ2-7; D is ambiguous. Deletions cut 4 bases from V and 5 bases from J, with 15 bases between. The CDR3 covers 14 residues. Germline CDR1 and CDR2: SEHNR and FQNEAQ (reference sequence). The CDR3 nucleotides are TGTGCCAGCAGCTCCTGGGCAGGTTACAACGAGCAGTACTTC. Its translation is CASSSWAGYNEQYF.

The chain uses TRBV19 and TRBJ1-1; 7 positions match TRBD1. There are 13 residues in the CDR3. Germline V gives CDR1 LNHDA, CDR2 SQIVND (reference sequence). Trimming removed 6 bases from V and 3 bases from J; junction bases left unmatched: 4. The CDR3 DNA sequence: TGTGCCAGTAGCAACACAGGGGACACTGAAGCTTTCTTT. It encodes CASSNTGDTEAFF.

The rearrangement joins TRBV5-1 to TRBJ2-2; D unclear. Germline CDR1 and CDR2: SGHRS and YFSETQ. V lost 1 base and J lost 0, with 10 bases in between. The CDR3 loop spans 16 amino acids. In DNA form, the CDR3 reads TGCGCCAGCAGCTTGATTTCGGGCGCGAACACCGGGGAGCTGTTTTTT. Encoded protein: CASSLISGANTGELFF.

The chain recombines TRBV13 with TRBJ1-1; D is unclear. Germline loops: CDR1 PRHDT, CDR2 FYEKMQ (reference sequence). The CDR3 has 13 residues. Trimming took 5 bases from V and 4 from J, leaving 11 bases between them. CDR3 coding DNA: TGTGCCAGCAGCCCCCGGGGTATCACTGAAGCTTTCTTT. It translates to CASSPRGITEAFF.

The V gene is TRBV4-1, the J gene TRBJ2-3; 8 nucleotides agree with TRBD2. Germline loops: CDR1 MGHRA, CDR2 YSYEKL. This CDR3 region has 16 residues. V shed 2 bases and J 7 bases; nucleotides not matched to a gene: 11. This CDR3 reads CASSQSVFSGGNTQYF. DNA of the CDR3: TGCGCCAGCAGCCAATCCGTATTTTCGGGAGGGAATACGCAGTATTTT.

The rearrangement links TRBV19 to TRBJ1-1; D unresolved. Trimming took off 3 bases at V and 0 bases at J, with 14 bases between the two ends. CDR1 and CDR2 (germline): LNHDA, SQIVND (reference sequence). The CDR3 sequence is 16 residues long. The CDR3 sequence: CASSIPVDGMNTEAFF. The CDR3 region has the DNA TGTGCCAGTAGTATTCCCGTGGATGGAATGAACACTGAAGCTTTCTTT.

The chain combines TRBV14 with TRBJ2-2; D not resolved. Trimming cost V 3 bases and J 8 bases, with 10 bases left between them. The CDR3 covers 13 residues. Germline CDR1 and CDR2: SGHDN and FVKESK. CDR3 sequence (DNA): TGTGCCAGCAGCCAGAGGCTAGAAGGGGAGCTGTTTTTT. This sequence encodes CASSQRLEGELFF.

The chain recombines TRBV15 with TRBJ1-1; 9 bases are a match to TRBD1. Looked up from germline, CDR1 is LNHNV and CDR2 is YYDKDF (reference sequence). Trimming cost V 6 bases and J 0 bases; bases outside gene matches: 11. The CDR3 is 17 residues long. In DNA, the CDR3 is TGTGCCACCAGTCGAGGACAGGGGCGATACATGAACACTGAAGCTTTCTTT. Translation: CATSRGQGRYMNTEAFF.